This T cell receptor (beta chain) was sequenced for a study of blood T cell repertoires in COVID-19. In the original workflow: Estimated nucleated cell counts came from reference gene primer amplification. Here immunoSEQ multiplex PCR was the method, and the copy in TCRdb shows in-frame clones only, minus some. The V and J calls and the clone size are those of that table, but D and trimming were determined from the DNA. Found here are about 50,000 clones, 81% of them singletons; the top ten hold about a fifth. CDR3 length equals 16 residues. V gave up 3 bases and J gave up 0 bases; unmatched junction bases: 4. Germline V gives CDR1 SGHAT, CDR2 FQNNGV. The Seattle site enrolled patients during active infection and followed them longitudinally.

This sequence was found in a woman aged 80 or older with COVID-19, enrolled during active disease. The chain links TRBV11-2 to TRBJ2-4; 8 bases align to TRBD2. The sequencing input was peripheral blood. CDR3 in amino acids: CASSFGGGLAKNIQYF. CDR3 nucleotide sequence: TGTGCCAGCAGCTTCGGGGGGGGACTAGCCAAAAACATTCAGTACTTC.